The clone carrying this T cell receptor beta chain appeared a few times. Its antigen remains unknown. This specimen comes from a study of beta chain features in type 1 diabetes. Isolated RNA was reverse transcribed in full, so expressed TCRB transcripts were sequenced. Using immunoSEQ multiplex PCR, the repertoire was profiled, and TCRdb retains in-frame clones only, with some absent. Here the sample spans 350,000 to 400,000 clones, roughly 12% being singletons. The CDR3 sequence is 15 residues long. The germline gives CDR1 GTSNPN, CDR2 SVGIG (reference sequence). The junction had 8 bases not matched to a gene; V was cut back by 3 bases and J by 3 bases. Whole-study findings and limits: A greater similarity of naive, central memory and Treg TCRB repertoires was seen among patients than among healthy donors. Moderate but significant shortening of TCRB CDR3s was recorded in all four CD4+ subsets from Type 1 diabetes patients.

Specimen: naive CD4+ T cells from blood. This TCR was sampled from a woman under 30 with type 1 diabetes. The rearrangement links TRBV30 to TRBJ2-1; 7 bases map to TRBD1. This chain's CDR3 is CAWSYDGTVYNEQFF. CDR3 sequence (DNA): TGTGCCTGGAGCTATGACGGGACAGTCTACAATGAGCAGTTCTTC.